One and the same sample provided the 24 T cell receptor beta chains below, sequenced in a study of blood T cells in healthy people across ages. A second PCR of about 7 to 12 cycles used a sample-barcoded 5' primer and a J-beta primer mix. Via MiXCR, TCRdb re-called the 5' RACE reads, giving one row per CDR3 protein. The sample lists approximately 800,000 distinct CDR3 sequences; around 50% were seen once. The sample was blood. These receptors were taken from a man aged 40-49 years in good health.

As DNA, the CDR3 is TGTGCCAGTGCCAACCGGGGGGGCGGGAGATCAGATACGCAGTATTTT. It specifies CASANRGGGRSDTQYF. The V and J genes are TRBV11-2 and TRBJ2-3; TRBD2 matches at 8 bases. The germline gives CDR1 SGHAT, CDR2 FQNNGV. The length of the CDR3 is 16 residues. V trimming: 9 bases; J trimming: 4 bases; junction bases outside the gene matches: 15.

There are a few counts of this clonotype. One junction end does not reproduce the germline sequence, and a read error may be involved. The chain recombines TRBV5-1 with TRBJ1-1, with 7 bases fitting TRBD1. The CDR3 extends over 15 amino acids. The germline CDR1 and CDR2 sequences are SGHRS and YFSETQ. The CDR3 is CASSVGTAPNTEAFF. The CDR3, as DNA: TGCGCCAGCAGCGTCGGGACAGCTCCCAACACGGAAGCTTTCTTT.

The genes are TRBV20-1 and TRBJ1-6; 7 bases line up with TRBD1. The CDR3 contains 14 residues. CDR1 is DFQATT, CDR2 SNEGSKA, per germline (reference sequence). Unmatched junction bases numbered 5, after V lost 1 base and J lost 8 bases. CDR3 protein: CSARGEQGHSPLHF. The CDR3 region has the DNA TGCAGTGCTAGAGGTGAACAGGGGCATTCACCCCTCCACTTT.

The rearrangement joins TRBV27 to TRBJ2-3; 10 nucleotides match TRBD1. The CDR3 length is 17 residues. The V gene's germline CDR1 is MNHEY and CDR2 SMNVEV (reference sequence). V shed 2 bases, J shed 6 bases, and the junction held 11 bases outside the gene matches. The CDR3 spells CASSLHPTGGGSDTQYF. CDR3 in DNA: TGTGCCAGCAGTTTACACCCGACAGGGGGCGGGTCGGATACGCAGTATTTT.

This sequence joins TRBV10-3 and TRBJ2-7; D might be TRBD2 (7 bases). Near its end, the DNA agrees better with TRBJ2-5, so the J call may be wrong. CDR3 length: 13 amino acids. Germline CDR1 is ENHRY and CDR2 is SYGVKD. CDR3 nucleotide sequence: TGTGCCCCCTCGACGGGGGGCTTTGAGACCCAGTACTTC. Its translation is CAPSTGGFETQYF.

The rearrangement joins TRBV5-1 to TRBJ2-5; 7 nucleotides agree with TRBD1. This CDR3 has 15 amino acids. In germline, CDR1 is SGHRS, CDR2 YFSETQ. V dropped 6 bases and J dropped 3; count of bases not matched to a gene: 11. CDR3 in DNA: TGCGCCAGCATGAGGTTTGGGACAGATAAAGAGACCCAGTACTTC. Amino acid sequence: CASMRFGTDKETQYF.

This chain connects TRBV20-1 to TRBJ2-2; tentatively, D is TRBD2 (7 bases). This CDR3 region has 17 residues. V gave up 2 bases and J gave up 4 bases, with 20 bases separating them. CDR1 is DFQATT and CDR2 is SNEGSKA in the germline V gene (reference sequence). This chain's CDR3 is CSARSAWGGLGTGELFF. DNA for the CDR3: TGCAGTGCTAGAAGTGCTTGGGGGGGCCTCGGCACCGGGGAGCTGTTTTTT.

Here the CDR3 reads CASSEGPAQETQYF. In DNA form, the CDR3 reads TGTGCCAGCAGTGAAGGGCCAGCCCAAGAGACCCAGTACTTC. This chain uses TRBV6-1 with TRBJ2-5; the D is unclear. Per germline, CDR1 MNHNS and CDR2 SASEGT. There are 14 residues in the CDR3. The V end lost 1 base, the J end lost 1 base, and 7 bases lay between the germline ends.

The chain has TRBV9 and TRBJ1-2, with TRBD1 matching over 11 bases. The V gene end was trimmed by 2 bases and the J gene end by 7 bases; junction bases not matched to a gene: 7. Per germline, CDR1 SGDLS and CDR2 YYNGEE. The CDR3 is made up of 15 amino acids. CDR3 nucleotides: TGTGCCAGCAGCGTGGGACAGGGGGTCTCTCCTGGCTACACCTTC. Its translation: CASSVGQGVSPGYTF. Full variable domain (outside the CDR3, taken from reference TRBV9 and TRBJ1-2): DSGVTQTPKHLITATGQRVTLRCSPRSGDLSVYWYQQSLDQGLQFLIQYYNGEERAKGNILERFSAQQFPDLHSELNLSSLELGDSALYFCASSVGQGVSPGYTFGSGTRLTVV.

This chain uses TRBV6-2 or TRBV6-3 with TRBJ1-5; 8 nucleotides match TRBD1. V lost 6 bases, J lost 5 bases, and 9 bases stayed unmatched. CDR1 is MNHEY, CDR2 SVGEGT, per germline. The CDR3 contains 15 residues. The CDR3 sequence: CASSRQGRRDQPQHF. The CDR3 nucleotides are TGTGCCAGCAGCCGACAGGGGCGCAGGGATCAGCCCCAGCATTTT.

The chain links TRBV15 to TRBJ1-5, with a possible D match to TRBD1 (5 bases). The CDR3 length is 16 residues. The germline V and J ends were trimmed by 0 bases and 4 bases, with 13 bases remaining between them. Per germline, CDR1 LNHNV and CDR2 YYDKDF (reference sequence). The CDR3 region is CATSRDPGRVNQPQHF. The CDR3 nucleotides are TGTGCCACCAGCAGAGACCCAGGGAGAGTAAATCAGCCCCAGCATTTT.

The V and J genes are TRBV6-2 or TRBV6-3 and TRBJ2-2; 10 bases match TRBD2. Germline lookup yields CDR1 MNHEY and CDR2 SVGEGT. With V trimmed by 2 bases and J by 2 bases, 5 bases remained unmatched. The CDR3 length is 17 residues. This chain's CDR3 is CASSYERGGQNTGELFF. The CDR3 DNA reads as TGTGCCAGCAGTTACGAGCGGGGGGGACAAAACACCGGGGAGCTGTTTTTT.

The rearrangement joins TRBV7-9 to TRBJ2-3, with D perhaps TRBD2 (6 bases). Germline CDR1 SEHNR, CDR2 FQNEAQ (reference sequence). CDR3 length equals 17 residues. Trimming took off 6 bases at V and 3 bases at J, with 22 bases between the two ends. The CDR3 region is CASRAERSRRETDTQYF. DNA of the CDR3: TGTGCCAGCAGGGCGGAACGAAGCAGGAGGGAAACAGATACGCAGTATTTT. Full variable domain (outside the CDR3, taken from reference TRBV7-9 and TRBJ2-3): DTGVSQNPRHKITKRGQNVTFRCDPISEHNRLYWYRQTLGQGPEFLTYFQNEAQLEKSRLLSDRFSAERPKGSFSTLEIQRTEQGDSAMYLCASRAERSRRETDTQYFGPGTRLTVL.

This clonotype occurred once. The chain joins TRBV4-3 to TRBJ2-5; 11 positions agree with TRBD1. The closer fit of TRBJ2-7 to the DNA end suggests the J call may be wrong. The germline V gene encodes CDR1 LGHNA and CDR2 YSLEER. The CDR3 consists of 17 residues. CDR3 residues: CASSQEARTGGVYEQYF. CDR3 nucleotides: TGCGCCAGCAGCCAAGAGGCAAGGACAGGGGGCGTGTACGAGCAGTACTTC.

This chain uses TRBV6-5 with TRBJ1-2; tentatively, D is TRBD1 (5 bases). Trimming took 6 bases from V and 0 from J, leaving 14 bases between them. This CDR3 comprises 15 residues. From germline, CDR1 is MNHEY and CDR2 SVGAGI. CDR3 sequence reads: CASRDWGEANYGYTF. The DNA of the CDR3 is TGTGCCAGCAGGGACTGGGGGGAGGCTAACTATGGCTACACCTTC.

This chain links TRBV4-2 with TRBJ2-5; a possible D gene is TRBD1 (5 bases). The better agreement between TRBJ2-7 and the DNA end casts doubt on the J call. The CDR3 consists of 15 residues. Per the germline V gene, CDR1 is LGHNA and CDR2 is YNFKEQ. In DNA form, the CDR3 reads TGTGCCAGCAGTGAAGTTGGGGCCATGGTATACGAGCAGTACTTC. The encoded protein is CASSEVGAMVYEQYF.

The rearrangement links TRBV12-3 or TRBV12-4 to TRBJ2-7; 7 bases agree with TRBD2. The CDR3 spans 13 residues. Trimming cost V 5 bases and J 3 bases; bases outside gene matches: 4. CDR3 nucleotide sequence: TGTGCCAGCAGTCTTGGGGGGGACTACGAGCAGTACTTC. Protein sequence: CASSLGGDYEQYF.

This clonotype has more than one count but fewer than ten. The chain uses TRBV20-1 and TRBJ1-2, with 10 bases aligning to TRBD1. J gave up 8 bases and V 5 bases, and 11 bases lay outside the gene matches. The CDR3 runs to 14 residues. From germline, CDR1 is DFQATT and CDR2 SNEGSKA (reference sequence). CDR3 sequence: CSAVPGQGTQGYTF. CDR3 nucleotides: TGCAGTGCTGTACCGGGACAGGGGACCCAGGGCTACACCTTC.

The genes are TRBV25-1 and TRBJ2-1; perhaps D is TRBD1 or TRBD2 (5 bases each). Germline V gives CDR1 MGHDK, CDR2 SYGVNS. With 5 bases removed from V and 0 bases from J, the gap between germline ends came to 11 bases. This CDR3 is 15 amino acids long. CDR3 sequence: CASSSGSSSYNEQFF. The CDR3 nucleotides are TGTGCCAGCAGTTCAGGGAGTAGCTCCTACAATGAGCAGTTCTTC.

The chain uses TRBV7-2 and TRBJ2-1; 10 nucleotides agree with TRBD2. The germline V gene has CDR1 SGHTA and CDR2 FQGNSA. J lost 6 bases, V lost 4 bases, and 6 bases had no gene match. This CDR3 has 15 amino acids. The CDR3 spells CASSSSGSILNEQFF. CDR3 nucleotides: TGTGCCAGCAGCTCTAGCGGGAGTATCCTCAATGAGCAGTTCTTC.

Concerning this clonotype: Compared with germline, one end of the junction differs, possibly owing to a read error. The rearrangement joins TRBV6-1 to TRBJ2-1; weak D call: TRBD1 (5 bases). This CDR3 has 13 residues. Germline V CDR1 and CDR2: MNHNS, SASEGT. The CDR3 bases are TGTGCCAGCAATAGGGGTTCCTACAACGAGCAGTTCTTC. Residues: CASNRGSYNEQFF.

This clonotype was seen many times. The chain joins TRBV4-3 to TRBJ2-5; D is unclear. The DNA end is more similar to TRBJ2-7, so the J call may be wrong. Per the germline V gene, CDR1 is LGHNA and CDR2 is YSLEER. The CDR3 is 13 residues long. DNA of the CDR3: TGCGCCAGCAGCCAACTGCTTGGCTACGAGCAGTACTTC. Encoded protein: CASSQLLGYEQYF.

The rearrangement links TRBV4-3 to TRBJ2-1; TRBD2 matches 13 bases. The CDR3 sequence is 13 residues long. V was clipped by 6 bases and J by 8 bases; unmatched bases: 1. From germline, CDR1 is LGHNA and CDR2 YSLEER. CDR3 sequence reads: CASSGLAGDEQFF. For the CDR3, the DNA is TGCGCCAGCAGTGGACTAGCGGGGGATGAGCAGTTCTTC.

The V gene is TRBV7-9, the J gene TRBJ1-6, with a tentative D call TRBD1 (6 bases). The V end lost 5 bases, the J end lost 1 base, and 15 bases lay between the germline ends. CDR3 length equals 17 residues. Germline CDR1 is SEHNR and CDR2 is FQNEAQ (reference sequence). CDR3: CASSPGGGRSYNSPLHF. CDR3 coding DNA: TGTGCCAGCAGCCCAGGAGGGGGTCGTTCCTATAATTCACCCCTCCACTTT.